This T cell receptor beta chain was identified during a study of T cells expressing NK-cell markers. Study at large: Source material for TCR beta repertoires consisted of sorted CD3+CD56+NKG2C+, CD3+CD56+NKG2C- and CD3+CD56-NKG2C+ T cells.

No DNA is given; TCRdb re-called the 5' RACE reads and lists each CDR3 protein once. The sample data list roughly 420,000 distinct CDR3 sequences. The sequenced sample consisted of blood T cells: a sorted CD56 or NKG2C T cell subset, CD4+ or CD8+ T cells, or bulk PBMC T cells (not recorded which). This sequence was found in a woman aged 18 to 69 in good health.

The CDR3 sequence: CASSPLGQDEQFF. The chain has TRBV4-3 and TRBJ2-1; absent DNA, TCRdb's TRBD2 call cannot be checked. There are 13 residues in the CDR3. CDR1 LGHNA and CDR2 YSLEER come from the germline V gene.